This is a list of T cell receptor beta chains from one sample in a study of blood T cell repertoires in COVID-19. TCRdb's table, derived via immunoSEQ multiplex PCR, lists solely in-frame clones and lacks some. The sample lists roughly 200,000 clones, nearly 90% occurring once. Material: PBMCs or T cells enriched from blood (not recorded which). Every receptor here comes from a woman aged 35 to 49 with acute COVID-19. The CDR3 runs from the conserved cysteine through the conserved F or W. The D gene is left open where the match is weak. For some rows the clone size is stated as once, few or many, or as a class when expanded; others skip it.

size	V	D	J	DNA	CDR3
NA	TRBV4-1	TRBD2	TRBJ2-2	TGCGCCAGCAGCCCGGAGACTAGCGGGGTAGCGAACACCGGGGAGCTGTTTTTT	CASSPETSGVANTGELFF
NA	TRBV5-1	NA	TRBJ2-5	TGCGCCAGCAACTCGGGTGCAGAAAGGGAGACCCAGTACTTC	CASNSGAERETQYF
NA	TRBV19	TRBD1	TRBJ1-2	TGTGCCAGTAGTGCCGTAGGGACAGAGTCCTATGGCTACACCTTC	CASSAVGTESYGYTF
NA	TRBV12-3/TRBV12-4	NA	TRBJ1-1	TGTGCCAGCACCCTTAAAGGACAGATAGCTTTCTTT	CASTLKGQIAFF
NA	TRBV7-2	TRBD1	TRBJ1-2	TGTGCCAGCAGCCCCAGGACAGGGCTTAACTATGGCTACACCTTC	CASSPRTGLNYGYTF
NA	TRBV3-1/TRBV3-2	NA	TRBJ1-5	TGTGCCAGCAGCCAATCCCCAGGGGTAAATCAGCCCCAGCATTTT	CASSQSPGVNQPQHF
NA	TRBV21-1	NA	TRBJ2-1	TGTGCCAGCAGCCATCCTAGCGGGAGGGCTCACGGTATTGAGCAGTTCTTC	CASSHPSGRAHGIEQFF
NA	TRBV10-1	NA	TRBJ2-1	TGCGCCAGCAGTGAGTCGTTGGGTAGCGAGCAGTTCTTC	CASSESLGSEQFF
NA	TRBV7-9	TRBD2	TRBJ2-7	TGTGCCAGCAGCTTAGGATGGAGGACTAGCGGGAGGCTCTACGAGCAGTACTTC	CASSLGWRTSGRLYEQYF
NA	TRBV7-9	NA	TRBJ2-7	TGTGCCAGCAGCCTCGATTCTAGGGGCGAGCAGTACTTC	CASSLDSRGEQYF
NA	TRBV9	TRBD1	TRBJ2-2	TGTGCCAGCAGCCACAGGGACAGGGGGACCGGGGAGCTGTTTTTT	CASSHRDRGTGELFF
once	TRBV7-6	NA	TRBJ2-5	TGTGCCAGCTCCAGAATCGCAGGGCAACAAGAGACCCAGTACTTC	CASSRIAGQQETQYF
NA	TRBV20-1	NA	TRBJ2-5	TGCAGTGCTAGTTCCCCCGGGGGAGTAGGAGAGACCCAGTACTTC	CSASSPGGVGETQYF
NA	TRBV3-1/TRBV3-2	NA	TRBJ1-1	TGTGCCAGCAGCCCCGGAGGAGGGGGGGCGAACACTGAAGCTTTCTTT	CASSPGGGGANTEAFF
NA	TRBV7-9	NA	TRBJ1-3	TGTGCCAGCAGCCTCGAGGGAAACACCATATATTTT	CASSLEGNTIYF
NA	TRBV4-1	NA	TRBJ2-7	TGCGCCAGCAGCCAAGACGAGACTAGCCGGAAAGGGGGCGAGCAGTACTTC	CASSQDETSRKGGEQYF
NA	TRBV28	TRBD1	TRBJ1-2	TGTGCCAGCAGAGGGACAGGGAACAACTATGGCTACACCTTC	CASRGTGNNYGYTF
NA	TRBV4-2	TRBD1	TRBJ1-2	TGTGCCAGCAGCCAAGTCTTACCGGGACAGAGAAACTATGGCTACACCTTC	CASSQVLPGQRNYGYTF
NA	TRBV3-1/TRBV3-2	TRBD1	TRBJ1-5	TGTGCCAGCAGCAACAGGGACAGGGGTGTCCCTTATAGCAATCAGCCCCAGCATTTT	CASSNRDRGVPYSNQPQHF
NA	TRBV30	TRBD2	TRBJ2-3	TGTGCCTGGAGTGAGCGGGACGTTCGGGATACGCAGTATTTT	CAWSERDVRDTQYF
once	TRBV9	TRBD2	TRBJ2-2	TGTGCCAGCAGCGTAGTTAGCGGGGGGCCCTACACCGGGGAGCTGTTTTTT	CASSVVSGGPYTGELFF
NA	TRBV24-1	NA	TRBJ1-6	TGTGCCACCAGTGAACCCCGGAGCGGGTATAATTCACCCCTCCACTTT	CATSEPRSGYNSPLHF
NA	TRBV19	NA	TRBJ1-3	TGTGCCAGTAGGACCACAGGTCGCTCTGGAAACACCATATATTTT	CASRTTGRSGNTIYF
NA	TRBV5-1	TRBD1	TRBJ2-5	TGCGCCAGCAGCTTGTCCCAGGGGGCGGGAGAGACCCAGTACTTC	CASSLSQGAGETQYF
NA	TRBV21-1	NA	TRBJ2-2	TGTGCCAGCAGCCACCATGGGCTAGCGGGGGGGCCTCGGACCGGGGAGCTGTTTTTT	CASSHHGLAGGPRTGELFF
NA	TRBV2	NA	TRBJ2-2	TGTGCCAGCAGTGAGGCCAATGCCGGGGAGCTGTTTTTT	CASSEANAGELFF
NA	TRBV5-1	TRBD1	TRBJ2-7	TGCGCCAGCAGCTTCGGACAGGGTATTTACGAGCAGTACTTC	CASSFGQGIYEQYF
NA	TRBV30	TRBD1	TRBJ1-6	TGTGCCTGGGGTGGACAGGGGAAGTCACCCCTCCACTTT	CAWGGQGKSPLHF
NA	TRBV29-1	NA	TRBJ2-3	TGCAGCGTTGAGGAGAGCACAGATACGCAGTATTTT	CSVEESTDTQYF
NA	TRBV7-2	TRBD2	TRBJ2-1	TGTGCCAGCAGCCGTGGAGCGGGAGGGCCATTGGAGCAGTTCTTC	CASSRGAGGPLEQFF
NA	TRBV2	NA	TRBJ2-1	TGTGCCAGCGAGGAGGGCCATGGAGATGAGCAGTTCTTC	CASEEGHGDEQFF
NA	TRBV18	TRBD1	TRBJ1-2	TGTGCCAGCTCACCGGACAGGGAGGGCTACACCTTC	CASSPDREGYTF
NA	TRBV9	TRBD2	TRBJ2-5	TGTGCCAGCAGCGTAGTCGCTAGCGGAGAGACCCAGTACTTC	CASSVVASGETQYF
NA	TRBV11-3	TRBD2	TRBJ2-5	TGTGCCAGCAGCTTAGAGGGACTAGCAGGAGAGACCCAGTACTTC	CASSLEGLAGETQYF
once	TRBV3-1/TRBV3-2	NA	TRBJ2-3	TGTGCCAGCAGCCGGACAGCTACCACAGATACGCAGTATTTT	CASSRTATTDTQYF
NA	TRBV28	NA	TRBJ1-1	TGTGCCAGCAGTTCCACAGTGAACACTGAAGCTTTCTTT	CASSSTVNTEAFF